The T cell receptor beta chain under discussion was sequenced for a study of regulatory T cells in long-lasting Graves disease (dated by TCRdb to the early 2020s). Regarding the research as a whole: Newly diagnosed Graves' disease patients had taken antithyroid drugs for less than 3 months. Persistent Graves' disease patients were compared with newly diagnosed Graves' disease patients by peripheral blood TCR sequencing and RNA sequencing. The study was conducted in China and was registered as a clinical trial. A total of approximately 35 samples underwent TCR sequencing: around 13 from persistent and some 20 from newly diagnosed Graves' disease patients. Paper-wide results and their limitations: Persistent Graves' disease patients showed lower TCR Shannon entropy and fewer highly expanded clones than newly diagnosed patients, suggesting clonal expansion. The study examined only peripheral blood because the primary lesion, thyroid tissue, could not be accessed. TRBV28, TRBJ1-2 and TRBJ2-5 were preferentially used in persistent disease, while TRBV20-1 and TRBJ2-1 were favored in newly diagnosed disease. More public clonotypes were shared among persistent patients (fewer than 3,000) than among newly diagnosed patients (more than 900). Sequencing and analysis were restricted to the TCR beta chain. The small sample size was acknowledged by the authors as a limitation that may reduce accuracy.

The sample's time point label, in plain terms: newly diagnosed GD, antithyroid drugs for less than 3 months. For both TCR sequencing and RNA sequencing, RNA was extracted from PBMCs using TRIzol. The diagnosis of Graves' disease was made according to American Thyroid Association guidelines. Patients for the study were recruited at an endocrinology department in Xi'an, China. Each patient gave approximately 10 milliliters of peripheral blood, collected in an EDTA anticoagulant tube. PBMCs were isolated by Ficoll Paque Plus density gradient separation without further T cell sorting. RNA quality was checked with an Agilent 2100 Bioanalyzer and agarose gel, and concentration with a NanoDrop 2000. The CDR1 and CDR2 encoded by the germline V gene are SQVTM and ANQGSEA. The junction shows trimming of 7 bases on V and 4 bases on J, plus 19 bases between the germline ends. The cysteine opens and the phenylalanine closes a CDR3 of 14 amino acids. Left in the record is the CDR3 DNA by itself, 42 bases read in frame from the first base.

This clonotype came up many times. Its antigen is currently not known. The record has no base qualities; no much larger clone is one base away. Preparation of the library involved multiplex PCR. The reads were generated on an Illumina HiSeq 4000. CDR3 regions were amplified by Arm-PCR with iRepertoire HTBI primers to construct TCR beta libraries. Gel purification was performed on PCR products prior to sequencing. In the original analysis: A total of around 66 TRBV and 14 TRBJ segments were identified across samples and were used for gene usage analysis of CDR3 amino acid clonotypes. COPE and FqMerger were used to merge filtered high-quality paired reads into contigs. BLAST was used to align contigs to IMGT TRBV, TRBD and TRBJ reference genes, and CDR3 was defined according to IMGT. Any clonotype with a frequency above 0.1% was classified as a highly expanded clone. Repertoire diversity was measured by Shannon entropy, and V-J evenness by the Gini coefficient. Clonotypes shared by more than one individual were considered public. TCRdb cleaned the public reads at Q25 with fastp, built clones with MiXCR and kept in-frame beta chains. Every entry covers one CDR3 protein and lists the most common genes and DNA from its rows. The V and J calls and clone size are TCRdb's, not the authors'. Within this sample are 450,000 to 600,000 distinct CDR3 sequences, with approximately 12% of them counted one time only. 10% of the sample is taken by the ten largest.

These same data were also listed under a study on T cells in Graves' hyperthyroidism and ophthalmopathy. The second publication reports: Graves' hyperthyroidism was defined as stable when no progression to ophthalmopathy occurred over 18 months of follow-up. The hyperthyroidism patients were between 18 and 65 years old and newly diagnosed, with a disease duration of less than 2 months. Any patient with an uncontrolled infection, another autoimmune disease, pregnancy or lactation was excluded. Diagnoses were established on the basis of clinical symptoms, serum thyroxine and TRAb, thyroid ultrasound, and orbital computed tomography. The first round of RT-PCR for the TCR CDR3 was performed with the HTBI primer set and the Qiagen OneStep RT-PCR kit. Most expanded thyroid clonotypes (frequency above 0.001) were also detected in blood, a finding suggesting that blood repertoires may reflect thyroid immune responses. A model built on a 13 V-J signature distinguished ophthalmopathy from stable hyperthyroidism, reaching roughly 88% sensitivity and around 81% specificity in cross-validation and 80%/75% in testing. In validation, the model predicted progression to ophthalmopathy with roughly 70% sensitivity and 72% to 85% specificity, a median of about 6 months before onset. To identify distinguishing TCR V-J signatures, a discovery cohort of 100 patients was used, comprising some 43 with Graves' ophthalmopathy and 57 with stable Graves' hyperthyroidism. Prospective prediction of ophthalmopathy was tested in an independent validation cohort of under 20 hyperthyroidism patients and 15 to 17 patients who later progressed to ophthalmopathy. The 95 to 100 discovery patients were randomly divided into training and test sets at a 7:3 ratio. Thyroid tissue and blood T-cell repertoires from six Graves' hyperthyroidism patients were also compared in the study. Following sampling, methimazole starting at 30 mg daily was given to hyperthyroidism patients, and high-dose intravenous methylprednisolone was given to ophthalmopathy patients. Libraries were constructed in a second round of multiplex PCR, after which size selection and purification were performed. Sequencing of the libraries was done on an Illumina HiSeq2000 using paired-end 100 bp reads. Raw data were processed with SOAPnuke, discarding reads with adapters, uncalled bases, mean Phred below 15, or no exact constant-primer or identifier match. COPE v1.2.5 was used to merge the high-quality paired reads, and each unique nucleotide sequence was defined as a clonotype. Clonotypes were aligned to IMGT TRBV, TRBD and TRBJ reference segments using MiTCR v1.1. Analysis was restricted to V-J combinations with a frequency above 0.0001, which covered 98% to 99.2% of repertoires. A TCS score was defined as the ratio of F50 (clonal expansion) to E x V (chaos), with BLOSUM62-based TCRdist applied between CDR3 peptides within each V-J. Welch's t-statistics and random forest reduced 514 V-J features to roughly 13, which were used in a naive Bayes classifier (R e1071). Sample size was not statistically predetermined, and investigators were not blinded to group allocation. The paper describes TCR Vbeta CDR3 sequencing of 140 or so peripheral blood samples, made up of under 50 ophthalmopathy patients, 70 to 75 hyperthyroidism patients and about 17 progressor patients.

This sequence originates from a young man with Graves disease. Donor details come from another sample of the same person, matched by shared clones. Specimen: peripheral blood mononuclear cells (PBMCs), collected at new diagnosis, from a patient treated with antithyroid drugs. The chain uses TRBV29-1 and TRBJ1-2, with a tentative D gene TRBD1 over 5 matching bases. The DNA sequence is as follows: TGCAGCGCAGCGCGAGAGGGGAGGGCCTATGGCTACACCTTC. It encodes CSAAREGRAYGYTF. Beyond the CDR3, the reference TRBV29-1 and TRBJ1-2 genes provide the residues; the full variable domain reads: SAVISQKPSRDICQRGTSLTIQCQVDSQVTMMFWYRQQPGQSLTLIATANQGSEATYESGFVIDKFPISRPNLTFSTLTVSNMSPEDSSIYLCSAAREGRAYGYTFGSGTRLTVV.